The following is a TCR beta chain sequence with its context. This clonotype was seen ten or more times. The clone's antigen remains unknown. Nothing much larger sits one base from this clone, and base qualities are not available. Libraries were built with PCR. The instrument was an Illumina HiSeq 2500. To reduce PCR and sequencing biases, unique molecular identifiers were incorporated into the TCR beta cDNA libraries. Roughly 500,000 cDNA molecules were obtained per 1 to 10 million input T cells, so each molecule approximated one T cell. The patient libraries were prepared and sequenced using the same protocol as the earlier healthy control dataset. Samples belonging to the same batch were prepared together, multiplexed and sequenced on a shared HiSeq lane. Per the original workflow: Raw barcoded reads were processed with MIGEC, discarding single-read molecular identifier groups before consensus assembly and CDR3 extraction. Clonotype tables were post-analysed with VDJtools, normalizing diversity by down-sampling all datasets to the smallest sample size. Repertoire overlap clustering matched CDR3 amino acid but not nucleotide sequences to correct batch-related cross-sample contamination. TCRdb trimmed public reads at Q25 via fastp, called clones via MiXCR and kept in-frame beta chains. Rows with one shared CDR3 protein collapse into an entry with the most common genes and DNA. What appears here as the V and J calls and clone size reflects TCRdb's work, not the paper's. A total of around 260,000 distinct CDR3 sequences appear in this sample, less than 40% of them only once. The ten largest clonotypes hold less than 6% of the sample.

To demonstrate the VDJtools post-analysis software, TCR beta repertoires were profiled from the peripheral blood of over ten young patients with multiple sclerosis. The patients with multiple sclerosis were children and adolescents between about 6 and 17 years of age. V and J lose 0 bases and 2 bases, and a span of 9 bases separates them. CDR1 and CDR2, per the germline V gene, are SGDLS and YYNGEE. There are 15 amino acids in the CDR3, from cysteine to phenylalanine inclusive. Kept here is only the CDR3 DNA, which spans 45 bases and is read in frame from base 1. This entry is derived from a study of post-analysis software for immune sequencing data (dated by TCRdb to about 2015). For context, the study as a whole: Recorded disease courses included relapsing-remitting, secondary progressive and progressive-relapsing multiple sclerosis, with some patients lacking subtype annotation. A subset of samples was prepared in parallel using single-end sample barcoding, then pooled and co-amplified after Illumina adapter ligation. Patient repertoires were compared against around twelve previously published healthy control repertoires from donors aged about 6 to 26 years. Broader findings and caveats from the paper: Multiple sclerosis patients had significantly lower normalized Chao1 diversity than controls, a result that suggests substantial peripheral T-cell clonal expansion. The control group was slightly older than the multiple sclerosis patient group. Several TRBV segments, including TRBV5-6, TRBV5-1 and TRBV20-1, were significantly more frequent in patients than controls. When samples were clustered directly using the F measure, samples prepared in the same batch co-clustered strongly, which prompted a batch-effect correction.

The V gene is TRBV9 and the J gene is TRBJ1-5, and perhaps TRBD1 as D gene, on 5 matching bases. Material: blood. The TCR originated in a girl between 5 and 17 years old with multiple sclerosis. The DNA is TGTGCCAGCAGCGTAGGTCAGGGAGGCAATCAGCCCCAGCATTTT. Protein translation: CASSVGQGGNQPQHF.